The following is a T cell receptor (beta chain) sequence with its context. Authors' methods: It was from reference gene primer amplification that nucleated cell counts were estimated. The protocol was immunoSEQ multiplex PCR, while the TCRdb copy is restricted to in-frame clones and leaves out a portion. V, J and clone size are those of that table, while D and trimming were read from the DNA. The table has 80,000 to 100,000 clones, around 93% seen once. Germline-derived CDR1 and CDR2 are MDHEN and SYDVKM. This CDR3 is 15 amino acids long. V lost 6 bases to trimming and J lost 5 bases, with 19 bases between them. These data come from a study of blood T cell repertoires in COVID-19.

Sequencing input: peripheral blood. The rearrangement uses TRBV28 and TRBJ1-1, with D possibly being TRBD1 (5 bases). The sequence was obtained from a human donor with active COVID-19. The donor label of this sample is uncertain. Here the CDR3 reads CASSFWQGTSTEAFF. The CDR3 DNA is TGTGCCAGCAGCTTCTGGCAGGGCACGAGTACTGAAGCTTTCTTT.